This section outlines one TCR beta chain sequence together with its context. Antigen unknown. This CDR3 has 15 residues. V dropped 6 bases and J dropped 0; count of bases not matched to a gene: 3. This entry belongs to a study of human T cells and chemical hapten exposure. General study points: No alteration of TCRs above 1 in 1000 frequency was seen with DPC sensitization.

As the library was built, unique molecular identifiers were attached to individual cDNA molecules. MiXCR, applied by TCRdb to the RACE reads, yields one record per CDR3 protein. Here the sample spans 150,000 to 200,000 distinct CDR3 sequences, about 22% being singletons. Time point: patch test 1, 2 weeks after DPC sensitization. Noted treatment: therapeutic diphenylcyclopropenone sensitization with weekly scalp DPC. Non-pregnant alopecia patients aged 18 to 70, suitable for DPC therapy. Before extraction, the whole blood was not fractionated, and total RNA was taken from it. The sequenced sample was whole blood, obtained in connection with sensitization to the hapten diphenylcyclopropenone (DPC). The chain combines TRBV12-3 or TRBV12-4 with TRBJ1-3, with 9 bases fitting TRBD1. The receptor was isolated from a woman aged 45-65 years with alopecia areata. Some clones in this sample may be carry-over from other donors' samples. CDR3 DNA sequence: TGTGCCAGCAGAAAGACAGGGGGCTCTGGAAACACCATATATTTT. Its protein is CASRKTGGSGNTIYF.